These T cell receptor beta chains were read from a single sample in a study of control samples from healthy donors and cancer patients. Sequencing used immunoSEQ multiplex PCR; TCRdb keeps in-frame clones, though not all of them. The table includes 51,000 or so clones, over 70% detected once. Sequencing input: blood. The receptors originated from a man aged 70 or older in good health. Each CDR3 is given with its conserved first and last residue. The order of the fields is J gene, CDR3 length, D gene, clone size, V gene, CDR3 DNA, CDR3 protein. D genes are given only for firm matches. Clone size is given for some rows only: seen once, a few or many times, or a class if the clone is expanded.

TRBJ1-2 | 15 | TRBD1 | . | TRBV5-6 | TGTGCCAGCAGCTTCGGAGACAGGGTCAACTATGGCTACACCTTC | CASSFGDRVNYGYTF
TRBJ1-2 | 14 | . | . | TRBV29-1 | TGCAGCGTTGAAGTCCGGGGGCTCGGCTATGGCTACACCTTC | CSVEVRGLGYGYTF
TRBJ2-1 | 15 | . | . | TRBV19 | TGTGCCAGTAGTACCCCCAGGGGGAGGGGGTATGAGCAGTTCTTC | CASSTPRGRGYEQFF
TRBJ1-2 | 14 | . | . | TRBV10-3 | TGTGCCATCAGTCCGAGGGACACTAACTATGGCTACACCTTC | CAISPRDTNYGYTF
TRBJ2-3 | 17 | TRBD2 | . | TRBV11-2 | TGTGCCAGCAGCCCCCCCGAGATAGCGGGATTATGGGATACGCAGTATTTT | CASSPPEIAGLWDTQYF
TRBJ2-3 | 12 | . | . | TRBV12-3/TRBV12-4 | TGTGCCAGCAGTTTTCTCGGAGATACGCAGTATTTT | CASSFLGDTQYF
TRBJ2-1 | 14 | . | . | TRBV28 | TGTGCCAGCAGTTTCTCAGGAACAAACAATGAGCAGTTCTTC | CASSFSGTNNEQFF
TRBJ2-3 | 16 | TRBD1 | . | TRBV6-5 | TGTGCCAGCAGTTCGATTAAACAGGGGGCAGCGGATACGCAGTATTTT | CASSSIKQGAADTQYF
TRBJ1-1 | 16 | TRBD1 | . | TRBV10-2 | TGCGCCAGCAGTGACCCTCTCCGGGACAGGGGGCGTTGGGCTTTCTTT | CASSDPLRDRGRWAFF
TRBJ2-5 | 15 | TRBD1 | . | TRBV5-6 | TGTGCCAGCAGCTTGGCGCGGACAGGGAAAGAGACCCAGTACTTC | CASSLARTGKETQYF
TRBJ1-2 | 12 | . | large | TRBV4-1 | TGCGCCAGCAGCCAGGGGGCTTATGGCTACACCTTC | CASSQGAYGYTF
TRBJ1-1 | 13 | . | . | TRBV12-3/TRBV12-4 | TGTGCCAGCAGCACTCAGGGCTACACTGAAGCTTTCTTT | CASSTQGYTEAFF
TRBJ1-2 | 13 | . | . | TRBV7-2 | TGTGCCAGCAGCCTGGTTGGTGGCTATGGCTACACCTTC | CASSLVGGYGYTF